This TCR beta chain came from a study of blood T cell repertoires in COVID-19. Study background: The United States, Italy and Spain provided the acute and convalescent COVID-19 samples. From T cells, B-cell-depleted T cells, or PBMCs came the material, which was cDNA or gDNA.

CDR1 is LGHDT, CDR2 YNNKEL, per germline (reference sequence). V was pared by 2 bases and J by 7 bases, with 9 bases between. The CDR3 consists of 13 residues. Profiling relied on immunoSEQ multiplex PCR, and the TCRdb table lists in-frame clones only, not all of them. The table lists about 170,000 clones, 85% of them singletons. This TCR was recovered from a woman older than 75 with COVID-19, enrolled during active disease. The sample was peripheral blood. The chain recombines TRBV3-1 (or the pseudogene TRBV3-2) with TRBJ2-1; D is perhaps TRBD1 (5 bases). The CDR3: CASSQWQGNEQFF. The CDR3, as DNA: TGTGCCAGCAGCCAATGGCAGGGAAATGAGCAGTTCTTC.